Detailed here is one T cell receptor beta chain. The data were taken from a study of cytomegalovirus exposure and HLA in healthy donors. Study details: Earlier sequencing of some 190 million T cells yielded about 120 million unique TCR beta sequences.

With 60 Vbeta and 13 Jbeta primers, the PCR was carried out. Sequencing was performed with immunoSEQ multiplex PCR; in TCRdb, only in-frame clones are kept and a portion is missing. The sample includes 45,000 to 55,000 clones, 60% to 85% of them seen just once. This TCR came from a man aged 25 to 40 in good health and CMV-seropositive. Sequenced input: PBMCs.

The CDR3 reads CASSWEVSGAGELFF. The CDR3 DNA is TGTGCCAGCAGCTGGGAGGTTAGCGGGGCCGGGGAGCTGTTTTTT. V gene TRBV11-2 combines with J gene TRBJ2-2, with 8 bases aligning to TRBD2. V shed 4 bases and J 6 bases; nucleotides not matched to a gene: 7. Germline V CDR1 and CDR2: SGHAT, FQNNGV. This CDR3 has 15 amino acids.